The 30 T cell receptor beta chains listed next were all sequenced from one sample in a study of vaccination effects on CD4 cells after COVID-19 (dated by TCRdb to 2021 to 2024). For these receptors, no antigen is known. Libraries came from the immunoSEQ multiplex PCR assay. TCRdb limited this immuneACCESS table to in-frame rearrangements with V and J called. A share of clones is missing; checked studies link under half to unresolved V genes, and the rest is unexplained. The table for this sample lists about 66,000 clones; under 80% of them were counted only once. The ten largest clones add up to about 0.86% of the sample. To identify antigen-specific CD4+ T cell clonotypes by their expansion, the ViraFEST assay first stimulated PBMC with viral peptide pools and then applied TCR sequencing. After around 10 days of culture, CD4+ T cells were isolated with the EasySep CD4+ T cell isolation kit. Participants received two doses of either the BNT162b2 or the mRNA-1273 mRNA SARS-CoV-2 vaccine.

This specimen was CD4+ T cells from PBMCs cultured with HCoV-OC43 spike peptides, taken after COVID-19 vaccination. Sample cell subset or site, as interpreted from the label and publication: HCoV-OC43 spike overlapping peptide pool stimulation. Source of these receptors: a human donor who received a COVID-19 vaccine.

The CDR3 region is CAGLAGVYEQYV. In DNA form, the CDR3 reads TGTGCCGGCCTAGCGGGGGTATACGAGCAGTACGTC. The chain couples TRBV19 to TRBJ2-7, with 10 bases matching TRBD2. V lost 11 bases and J lost 4; bases outside the gene matches: 5. This CDR3 is 12 amino acids long. Germline values: CDR1 LNHDA, CDR2 SQIVND (reference sequence).

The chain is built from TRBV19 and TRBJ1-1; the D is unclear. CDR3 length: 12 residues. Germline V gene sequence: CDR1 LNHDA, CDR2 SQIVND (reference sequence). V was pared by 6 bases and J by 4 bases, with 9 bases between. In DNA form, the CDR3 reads TGTGCCAGTAGCGTCCGGGGCACTGAAGCTTTCTTT. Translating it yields CASSVRGTEAFF.

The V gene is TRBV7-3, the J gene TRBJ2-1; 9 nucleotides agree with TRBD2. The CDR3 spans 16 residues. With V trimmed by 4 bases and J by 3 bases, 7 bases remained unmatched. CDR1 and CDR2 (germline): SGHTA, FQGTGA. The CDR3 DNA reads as TGTGCCAGCAGCTCGCCGACTAGCGGATTCTACAATGAGCAGTTCTTC. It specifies CASSSPTSGFYNEQFF.

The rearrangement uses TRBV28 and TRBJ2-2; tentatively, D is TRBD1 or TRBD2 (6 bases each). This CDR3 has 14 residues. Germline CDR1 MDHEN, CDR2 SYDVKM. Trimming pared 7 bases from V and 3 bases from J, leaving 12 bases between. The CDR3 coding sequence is TGTGCCAGCAAGGGGGGAGGTGACACCGGGGAGCTGTTTTTT. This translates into CASKGGGDTGELFF.

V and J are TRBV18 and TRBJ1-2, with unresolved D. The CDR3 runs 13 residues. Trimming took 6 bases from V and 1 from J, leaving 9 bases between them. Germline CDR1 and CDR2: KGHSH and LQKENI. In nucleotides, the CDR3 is TGTGCCAGCTCCCGAGGAGATAACTATGGCTACACCTTC. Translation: CASSRGDNYGYTF.

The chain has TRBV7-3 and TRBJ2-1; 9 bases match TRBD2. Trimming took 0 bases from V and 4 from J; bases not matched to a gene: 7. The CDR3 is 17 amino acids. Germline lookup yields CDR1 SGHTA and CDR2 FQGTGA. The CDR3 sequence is CASSLTTLAGTYNEQFF. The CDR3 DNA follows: TGTGCCAGCAGCTTAACGACTCTAGCGGGGACATACAATGAGCAGTTCTTC.

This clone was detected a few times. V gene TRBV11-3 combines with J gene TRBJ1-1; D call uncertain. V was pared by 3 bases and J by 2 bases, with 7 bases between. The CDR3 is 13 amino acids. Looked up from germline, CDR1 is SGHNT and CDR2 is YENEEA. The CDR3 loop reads CASSFGSNTEAFF. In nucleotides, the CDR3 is TGTGCCAGCAGCTTTGGTAGTAACACTGAAGCTTTCTTT.

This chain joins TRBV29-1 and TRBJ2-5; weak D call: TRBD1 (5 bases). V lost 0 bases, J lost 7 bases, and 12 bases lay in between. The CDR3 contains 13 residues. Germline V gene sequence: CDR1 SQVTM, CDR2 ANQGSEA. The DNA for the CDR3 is TGCAGCGTTGAAGAGGGGCAGCAAAGGACCCAGTACTTC. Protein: CSVEEGQQRTQYF.

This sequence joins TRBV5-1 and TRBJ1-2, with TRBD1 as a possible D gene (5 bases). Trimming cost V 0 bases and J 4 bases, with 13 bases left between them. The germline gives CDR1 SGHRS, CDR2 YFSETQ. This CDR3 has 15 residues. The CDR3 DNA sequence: TGCGCCAGCAGCTTGGGGGGTGGGGGATCCTATGGCTACACCTTC. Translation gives CASSLGGGGSYGYTF.

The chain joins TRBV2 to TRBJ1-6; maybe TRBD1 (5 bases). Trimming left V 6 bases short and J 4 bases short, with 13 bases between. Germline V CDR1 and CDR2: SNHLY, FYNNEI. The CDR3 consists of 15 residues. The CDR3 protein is CASRTSGGYNSPLHF. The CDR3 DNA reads TGTGCCAGCAGAACGTCCGGGGGATATAATTCACCCCTCCACTTT.

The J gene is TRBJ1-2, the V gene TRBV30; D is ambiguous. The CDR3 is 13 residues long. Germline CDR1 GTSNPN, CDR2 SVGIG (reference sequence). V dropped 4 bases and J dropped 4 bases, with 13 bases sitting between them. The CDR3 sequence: CAWKGRQPYGYTF. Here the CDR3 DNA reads TGTGCCTGGAAGGGTCGGCAGCCCTATGGCTACACCTTC.

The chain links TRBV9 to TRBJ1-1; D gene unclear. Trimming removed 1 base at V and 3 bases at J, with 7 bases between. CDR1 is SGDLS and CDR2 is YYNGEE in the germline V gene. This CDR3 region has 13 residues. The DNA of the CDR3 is TGTGCCAGCAGCGTATTCCTGTACACTGAAGCTTTCTTT. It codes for CASSVFLYTEAFF.

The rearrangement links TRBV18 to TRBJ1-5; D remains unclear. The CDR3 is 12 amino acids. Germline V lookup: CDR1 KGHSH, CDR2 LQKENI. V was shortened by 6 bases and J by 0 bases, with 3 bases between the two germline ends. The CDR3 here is CASSDSNQPQHF. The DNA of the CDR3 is TGTGCCAGCTCGGATAGCAATCAGCCCCAGCATTTT.

The CDR3 DNA follows: TGTGCCAGTAGTATAGCAGTGAGAAGCTCTGGAAACACCATATATTTT. It codes for CASSIAVRSSGNTIYF. The genes are TRBV19 and TRBJ1-3; no clear D gene. With 1 base removed from V and 0 bases from J, the gap between germline ends came to 10 bases. CDR1 and CDR2 from the germline V gene are LNHDA and SQIVND (reference sequence). The CDR3 runs 16 residues.

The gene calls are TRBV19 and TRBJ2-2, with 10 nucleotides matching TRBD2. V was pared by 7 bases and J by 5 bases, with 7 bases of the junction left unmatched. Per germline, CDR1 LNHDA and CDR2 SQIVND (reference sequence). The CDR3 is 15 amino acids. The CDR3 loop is CASNPAGGRTGELFF. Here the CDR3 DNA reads TGTGCCAGTAATCCAGCGGGGGGGCGTACCGGGGAGCTGTTTTTT.

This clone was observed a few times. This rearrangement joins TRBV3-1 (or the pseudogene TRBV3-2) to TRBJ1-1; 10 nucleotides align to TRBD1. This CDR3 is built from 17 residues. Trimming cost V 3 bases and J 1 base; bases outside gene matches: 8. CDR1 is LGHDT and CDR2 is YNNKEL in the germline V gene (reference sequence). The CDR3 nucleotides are TGTGCCAGCAGCCAGGGAAGACAGGGGGCAAGGAACACTGAAGCTTTCTTT. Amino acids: CASSQGRQGARNTEAFF.

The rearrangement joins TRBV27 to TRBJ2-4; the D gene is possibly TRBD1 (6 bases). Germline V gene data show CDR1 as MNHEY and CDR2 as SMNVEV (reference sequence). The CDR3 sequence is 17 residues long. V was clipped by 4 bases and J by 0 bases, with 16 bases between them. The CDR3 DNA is TGTGCCAGCAGTTGGAAGGGGGACGGAAGAGCCAAAAACATTCAGTACTTC. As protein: CASSWKGDGRAKNIQYF.

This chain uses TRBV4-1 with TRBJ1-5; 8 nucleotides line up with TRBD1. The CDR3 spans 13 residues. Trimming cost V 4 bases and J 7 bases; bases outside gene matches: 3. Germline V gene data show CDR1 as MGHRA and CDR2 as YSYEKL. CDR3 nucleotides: TGCGCCAGCAGCCGACAGGGGAGCCAGCCCCAGCATTTT. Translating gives CASSRQGSQPQHF.

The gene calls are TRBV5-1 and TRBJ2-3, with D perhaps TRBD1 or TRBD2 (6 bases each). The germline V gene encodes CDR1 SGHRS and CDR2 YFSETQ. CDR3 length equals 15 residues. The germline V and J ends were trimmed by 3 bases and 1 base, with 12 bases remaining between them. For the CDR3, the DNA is TGCGCCAGCAGCTGGGGGGCTGCTGGCACAGATACGCAGTATTTT. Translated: CASSWGAAGTDTQYF.

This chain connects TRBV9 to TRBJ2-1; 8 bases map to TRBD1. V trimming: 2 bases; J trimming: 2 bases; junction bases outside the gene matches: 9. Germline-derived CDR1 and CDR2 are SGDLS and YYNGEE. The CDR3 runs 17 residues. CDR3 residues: CASSVGNSDRAYNEQFF. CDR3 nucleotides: TGTGCCAGCAGCGTCGGCAACTCGGACAGGGCCTACAATGAGCAGTTCTTC.

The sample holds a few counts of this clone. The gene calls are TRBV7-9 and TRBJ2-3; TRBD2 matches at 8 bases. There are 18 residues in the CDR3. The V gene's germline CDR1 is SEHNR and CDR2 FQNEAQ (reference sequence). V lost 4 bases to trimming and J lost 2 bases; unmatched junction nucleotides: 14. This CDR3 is CASSSEVAGRFFTDTQYF. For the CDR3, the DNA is TGTGCCAGCAGCTCCGAGGTAGCGGGGCGTTTTTTCACAGATACGCAGTATTTT.

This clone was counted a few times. The CDR3 here is CASSNGGTNQPQHF. The CDR3 nucleotides read TGTGCCAGCAGCAACGGGGGTACCAATCAGCCCCAGCATTTT. The chain recombines TRBV6-2 or TRBV6-3 with TRBJ1-5; weak D call: TRBD1 (5 bases). The CDR3 sequence is 14 residues long. Trimming took off 6 bases at V and 3 bases at J, with 12 bases between the two ends. CDR1 is MNHEY and CDR2 is SVGEGT in the germline V gene.

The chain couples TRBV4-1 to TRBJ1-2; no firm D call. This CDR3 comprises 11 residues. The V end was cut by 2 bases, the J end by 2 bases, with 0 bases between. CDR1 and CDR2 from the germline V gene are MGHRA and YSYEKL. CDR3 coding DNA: TGCGCCAGCAGCCAAAACTATGGCTACACCTTC. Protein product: CASSQNYGYTF.

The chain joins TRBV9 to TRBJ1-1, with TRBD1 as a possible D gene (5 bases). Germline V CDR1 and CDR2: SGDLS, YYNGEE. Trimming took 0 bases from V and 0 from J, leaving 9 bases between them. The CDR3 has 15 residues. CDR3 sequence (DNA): TGTGCCAGCAGCGTAGAGGCAGGGATGAACACTGAAGCTTTCTTT. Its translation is CASSVEAGMNTEAFF.

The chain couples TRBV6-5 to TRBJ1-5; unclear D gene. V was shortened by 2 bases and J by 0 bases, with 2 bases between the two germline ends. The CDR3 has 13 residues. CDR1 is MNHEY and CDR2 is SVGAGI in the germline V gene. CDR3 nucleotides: TGTGCCAGCAGTTACCTTAGCAATCAGCCCCAGCATTTT. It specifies CASSYLSNQPQHF.

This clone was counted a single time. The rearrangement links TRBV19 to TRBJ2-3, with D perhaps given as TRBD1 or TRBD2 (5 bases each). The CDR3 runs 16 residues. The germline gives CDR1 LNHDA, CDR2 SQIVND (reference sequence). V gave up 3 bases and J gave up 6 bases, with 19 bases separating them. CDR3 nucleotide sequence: TGTGCCAGTAGTATGGGACGGCCTTCGTTTTTGGATACGCAGTATTTT. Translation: CASSMGRPSFLDTQYF. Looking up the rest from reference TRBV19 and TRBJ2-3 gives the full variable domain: DGGITQSPKYLFRKEGQNVTLSCEQNLNHDAMYWYRQDPGQGLRLIYYSQIVNDFQKGDIAEGYSVSREKKESFPLTVTSAQKNPTAFYLCASSMGRPSFLDTQYFGPGTRLTVL.

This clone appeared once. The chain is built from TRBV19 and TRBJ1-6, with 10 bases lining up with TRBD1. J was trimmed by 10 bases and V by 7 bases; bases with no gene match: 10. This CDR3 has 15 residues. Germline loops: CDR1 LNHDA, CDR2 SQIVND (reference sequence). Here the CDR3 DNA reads TGTGCCAGTAAAGGGGGACAGGGGTTAAGATCACCCCTCCACTTT. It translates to CASKGGQGLRSPLHF.

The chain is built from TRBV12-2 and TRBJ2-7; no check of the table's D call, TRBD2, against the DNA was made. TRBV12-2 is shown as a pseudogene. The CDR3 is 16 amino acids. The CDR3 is CASRSTDGLADYEQYV. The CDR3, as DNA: TGTGCAAGTCGCTCCACCGACGGACTAGCGGACTACGAGCAGTACGTC.

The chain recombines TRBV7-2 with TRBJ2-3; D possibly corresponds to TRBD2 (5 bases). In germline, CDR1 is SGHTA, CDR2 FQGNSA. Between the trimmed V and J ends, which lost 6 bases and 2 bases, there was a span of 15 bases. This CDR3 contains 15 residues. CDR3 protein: CASRSTRSVTDTQYF. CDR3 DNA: TGTGCCAGCAGATCAACGCGTAGCGTCACAGATACGCAGTATTTT.

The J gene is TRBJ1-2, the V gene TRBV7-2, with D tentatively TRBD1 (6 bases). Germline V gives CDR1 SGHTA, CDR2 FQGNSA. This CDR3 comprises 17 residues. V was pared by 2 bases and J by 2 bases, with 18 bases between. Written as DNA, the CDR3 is TGTGCCAGCAGCTTACGGCGGGGGGCCGAGGGAAACTATGGCTACACCTTC. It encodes CASSLRRGAEGNYGYTF.